The clone carrying this T cell receptor (beta chain) turned up a few times. As yet, its antigen is unknown. The template for each sample was roughly 600 ng of genomic DNA, which had been extracted from bulk tumor tissue. Collection of several biopsies per primary tumor, spaced far apart, took place during surgery. Patients had untreated, newly diagnosed non-small cell lung cancer and underwent curative surgery. Donors comprised newly diagnosed non-small cell lung cancer patients undergoing surgery with curative intent. The data are from a study of immune heterogeneity within non-small cell lung tumors. Turning to the study itself: The tumor set comprised a few squamous cell carcinomas and approximately ten non-squamous carcinomas (plus 1 not otherwise specified).

CDR1 and CDR2 (germline): MGHRA, YSYEKL. Trimming removed 4 bases at V and 2 bases at J, with 9 bases between. The CDR3 has 14 amino acids. Using 32 V and 13 J primers, multiplex PCR amplified TCR beta CDR3. TCRdb ran MiXCR on the multiplex PCR reads and lists one entry per CDR3 protein. The data contain roughly 20,000 distinct CDR3 sequences, about 30% of them singletons. Study-wide findings and caveats: High-frequency clones unique to single sites coexisted with identical dominant CDR3 beta clonotypes that recurred across tumor sites within a patient. Between individual patients, the high-frequency T-cell receptor beta clonotypes largely differed.

This TCR came from a man in his forties with non-small cell lung cancer. The chain couples TRBV4-1 to TRBJ1-5; tentatively, D is TRBD1 (6 bases). Sequencing was done on a sample of lung tumor tissue. The CDR3 region is CASSREGGNQPQHF. The CDR3 DNA sequence: TGCGCCAGCAGCCGAGAGGGGGGCAATCAGCCCCAGCATTTT.